The next 16 T cell receptor beta chains were all read from a single sample in a study of blood T cells in healthy people across ages (dated by TCRdb to the mid-2010s). Library generation was performed with 5' RACE. Sequencing took place on an Illumina HiSeq 2500. A second 7 to 11 cycle PCR used a sample-barcoded 5' primer and a J-beta primer mix. The raw public reads went through TCRdb reprocessing: fastp at Q25, MiXCR clone calling, in-frame beta chains kept. Under each unique CDR3 protein, matching rows form one entry showing the most common genes and DNA. The sample has hundreds of thousands of distinct CDR3 sequences on record, roughly 21% of them singletons. Roughly 3.6% of the sample rests with the top ten. The source material was blood. These TCRs come from a man in his 70s in good health.

This clonotype turned up a few times. The chain recombines TRBV2 with TRBJ2-5; D tentatively reads TRBD1 or TRBD2 (5 bases each). Germline lookup yields CDR1 SNHLY and CDR2 FYNNEI. This CDR3 comprises 14 residues. V dropped 7 bases and J dropped 1 base, with 13 bases sitting between them. CDR3 residues: CASMGRFTQETQYF. CDR3 in DNA: TGTGCCAGCATGGGACGGTTCACCCAAGAGACCCAGTACTTC.

The V call is TRBV7-9, the J call TRBJ2-1; 8 nucleotides match TRBD1. Germline lookup yields CDR1 SEHNR and CDR2 FQNEAQ (reference sequence). After removal of 4 bases from V and 0 bases from J, the junction contained 5 bases not matched to a gene. The CDR3 length is 16 residues. The CDR3 is CASSSTGVSSYNEQFF. CDR3 nucleotide sequence: TGTGCCAGCAGCTCGACAGGGGTTAGCTCCTACAATGAGCAGTTCTTC.

This clonotype was observed a handful of times. J is TRBJ2-5 and V is TRBV18; 8 bases fit TRBD2. Trimming at V came to 2 bases and at J to 0 bases, leaving 11 bases not matched to a gene. The CDR3 covers 18 residues. The germline CDR1 and CDR2 sequences are KGHSH and LQKENI. The DNA for the CDR3 is TGTGCCAGCTCACCAGGTCTCGCGGGAGGCCTGTACCAAGAGACCCAGTACTTC. Protein product: CASSPGLAGGLYQETQYF.

This clonotype was seen more than once but under ten times. CDR3 residues: CSAHTQSSYEQYF. The CDR3 DNA sequence: TGCAGTGCCCACACACAGAGCTCCTACGAGCAGTACTTC. The chain couples TRBV20-1 to TRBJ2-7; D unresolved. The CDR3 extends over 13 amino acids. The germline V gene encodes CDR1 DFQATT and CDR2 SNEGSKA (reference sequence). V lost 6 bases to trimming and J lost 0 bases, with 12 bases between them.

This clonotype was seen only a few times. The chain has TRBV10-3 and TRBJ2-1; possible D gene TRBD1, 6 bases. V lost 3 bases and J lost 2, with 11 bases in between. In germline, CDR1 is ENHRY, CDR2 SYGVKD. The CDR3 is 15 residues long. This CDR3 is CAISDATGTYNEQFF. CDR3 sequence (DNA): TGTGCCATCAGTGATGCGACAGGAACCTACAATGAGCAGTTCTTC.

The rearrangement links TRBV20-1 to TRBJ2-5, with TRBD1 matching 7 bases. The germline V gene has CDR1 DFQATT and CDR2 SNEGSKA (reference sequence). There are 15 residues in the CDR3. Trimming removed 4 bases from V and 8 bases from J; junction bases left unmatched: 16. CDR3 loop: CSATTRDREKKTQYF. The CDR3 bases are TGCAGTGCTACTACTAGGGACAGAGAAAAGAAAACCCAGTACTTC.

This clonotype has a count of ten or more. The chain recombines TRBV4-1 with TRBJ2-3; a possible D gene is TRBD1 (6 bases). The CDR3 is 16 residues long. Germline assignment: CDR1 MGHRA and CDR2 YSYEKL. Trimming took off 5 bases at V and 0 bases at J, with 15 bases between the two ends. DNA of the CDR3: TGCGCCAGCAGCGCACTACAGGGCGGGAGCACAGATACGCAGTATTTT. Protein product: CASSALQGGSTDTQYF.

This clonotype turned up a few times. The DNA for the CDR3 is TGCAGTGCTAGAAGACCGACAGGGTATTACGAGCAGTACTTC. This gives the protein CSARRPTGYYEQYF. This chain connects TRBV20-1 to TRBJ2-7; TRBD1 aligns across 7 bases. The CDR3 has 14 residues. V was clipped by 2 bases and J by 4 bases; unmatched bases: 8. CDR1 and CDR2 (germline): DFQATT, SNEGSKA (reference sequence).

The J gene is TRBJ2-1, the V gene TRBV18; TRBD1 might be the D (6 bases). The CDR3 has 15 amino acids. Germline V lookup: CDR1 KGHSH, CDR2 LQKENI. The V end lost 3 bases, the J end lost 5 bases, and 14 bases lay between the germline ends. The CDR3 here is CASSPDSPLDNEQFF. The CDR3 DNA sequence: TGTGCCAGCTCACCGGACAGCCCTTTGGACAATGAGCAGTTCTTC.

The sample holds many counts of this clonotype. The chain recombines TRBV20-1 with TRBJ2-3; TRBD1 matches 7 bases. CDR1 and CDR2 from the germline V gene are DFQATT and SNEGSKA (reference sequence). The V and J ends lost 6 bases and 4 bases, in that order; junction bases with no gene match: 4. CDR3 length equals 12 residues. DNA for the CDR3: TGCAGTGCAGATACAGGGGCAGATACGCAGTATTTT. Amino acid sequence: CSADTGADTQYF.

This clonotype was seen only a few times. This sequence joins TRBV29-1 and TRBJ2-5, with TRBD2 matching over 13 bases. The CDR3 is 14 residues long. With 5 bases clipped from V and 6 bases from J, the junction kept 6 bases outside the gene matches. CDR1 and CDR2 (germline): SQVTM, ANQGSEA. CDR3 region: CSVLGLAGAQTQYF. The CDR3 DNA is TGCAGCGTTCTCGGACTAGCGGGAGCACAGACCCAGTACTTC.

This chain joins TRBV7-2 and TRBJ2-5; the D is unclear. The J call may not be correct, given that the DNA end is closer to TRBJ2-7. CDR3 length: 14 residues. In germline, CDR1 is SGHTA, CDR2 FQGNSA. This chain's CDR3 is CASSFTDGPYEQYF. The CDR3 DNA follows: TGTGCCAGCAGCTTTACGGACGGACCTTACGAGCAGTACTTC.

This clonotype was seen once. This chain uses TRBV14 with TRBJ2-7; D is unclear. Looked up from germline, CDR1 is SGHDN and CDR2 is FVKESK. Trimming stripped 4 bases from V and 5 bases from J, with 9 bases between. The CDR3 contains 12 residues. CDR3 loop: CASSRVGHEQYF. The CDR3 nucleotides are TGTGCCAGCAGCCGCGTAGGCCACGAGCAGTACTTC.

This chain links TRBV2 with TRBJ1-4; unclear D gene. The CDR3 contains 10 residues. CDR1 and CDR2 (germline): SNHLY, FYNNEI. Trimming removed 6 bases at V and 15 bases at J, with 11 bases between. The CDR3 loop is CASRRESLFF. The CDR3 coding sequence is TGTGCCAGCAGAAGGGAGTCGTTGTTTTTT.

This clonotype was counted a few times. The genes are TRBV13 and TRBJ2-2, with 9 bases matching TRBD2. With V trimmed by 2 bases and J by 7 bases, 11 bases remained unmatched. The CDR3 has 17 amino acids. Germline values: CDR1 PRHDT, CDR2 FYEKMQ (reference sequence). DNA of the CDR3: TGTGCCAGCAGCTTAACGGGACTAGCTGTGATAGGCGGGGAGCTGTTTTTT. Amino acid sequence: CASSLTGLAVIGGELFF. Full variable domain (outside the CDR3, taken from reference TRBV13 and TRBJ2-2): AAGVIQSPRHLIKEKRETATLKCYPIPRHDTVYWYQQGPGQDPQFLISFYEKMQSDKGSIPDRFSAQQFSDYHSELNMSSLELGDSALYFCASSLTGLAVIGGELFFGEGSRLTVL.

This sequence joins TRBV5-1 and TRBJ1-4, with 9 nucleotides matching TRBD1. V was pared by 5 bases and J by 8 bases, with 10 bases of the junction left unmatched. This CDR3 comprises 15 residues. The germline V gene encodes CDR1 SGHRS and CDR2 YFSETQ. The CDR3 DNA sequence: TGCGCCAGCAGGTCGACCGGGACAGGGCCCGAAAAACTGTTTTTT. Translated, it gives CASRSTGTGPEKLFF.